This entry is about one T cell receptor (beta chain). Which antigen it targets is not known. No per-base quality is available; no much larger clone lies one base away. This entry belongs to a study of cytomegalovirus exposure and HLA in healthy donors (dated by TCRdb to 2015 to 2018). General notes on the study: In an earlier analysis of under 750 of the donors, under 300 Gb of sequence data and 100 million or so unique TCR beta sequences from 150 million to 200 million T cells were reported. An early release covering roughly 640 HLA-typed donors comprised roughly 300 gigabases of sequencing data and roughly 86 million unique TCR sequences. Among the roughly 400 genotyped donors, around 81% belonged to the genetic ancestry cluster associated with self-reported Caucasian donors. The study was designed to test whether signatures of past pathogen exposure could be identified by cataloging public T cell receptors. The study profiled the T cell repertoires of under 700 subjects by immunosequencing and related them to cytomegalovirus serostatus. Along with the roughly 670-subject first cohort, a separate validation cohort of around 110 different subjects was used. To predict cytomegalovirus infection status, the study combined high-throughput TCR immunosequencing, statistical association of individual TCRs with disease status, and machine learning. A later analysis re-examined previously published TCR beta repertoires from 600 to 700 donors and added high-resolution HLA genotyping to investigate patterns of TCR occurrence. The later analysis used no new phenotypic data to find candidate immune exposures, relying instead on TCR beta sequences and their occurrence across donors. To decide whether each TCR beta V gene segment behaved as functional or pseudogenic, an earlier analysis of some 600 of the donors relied on high-throughput TCR beta sequencing. Donor age, sex, ethnicity and CMV serostatus were collected together with the repertoire data. A later genetic analysis took genome-wide SNP genotypes for 398 of the 666 donors and used that subset as a discovery cohort. All discovery cohort repertoires had been generated on a single sequencing platform. HLA typing covered class I and class II loci at four-digit resolution. The number of typed donors differed by locus: about 629-630 for A, B, C, DRB1 and DQB1; 522 for DQA1; approximately 610 for DPA1; and some 450 for DPB1. A handful of DR-DQ haplotypes were handled as single units for association and clustering because linkage in the cohort was strong. Among a few hundred genotyped donors of the cohort, an average of about 240,000 unique TCR beta nucleotide sequences were sequenced per donor, roughly 20% of them non-productive.

Cut back by 3 bases and 1 base, the V and J ends lie 9 bases apart. Inclusive of the bounding cysteine and phenylalanine, the CDR3 is 14 residues long. Only the CDR3 region is kept as DNA, spanning 42 bases read in frame from base 1. Via the germline V gene (reference sequence), CDR1 is MNHEY and CDR2 SMNVEV. The cohort consisted of 600 to 750 healthy bone marrow donors. All cohort members were sampled while nominally healthy, although unrecorded immune exposures were likely present. The donor was CMV seronegative and belonged to the group of over 300 seronegative cohort members. Every donor gave a peripheral blood sample, and the peripheral blood mononuclear cells from that sample were used for TCR beta sequencing. Genomic DNA was extracted from the blood cell samples with the Qiagen DNeasy Blood Extraction Kit. Library preparation was by the immunoSEQ multiplex PCR assay. The multiplex PCR relied on a mix of 60 forward primers for TCR Vbeta segments and 13 reverse primers for TCR Jbeta segments. The CDR3 region of rearranged TCR beta genes was amplified from genomic DNA with a multiplex PCR assay. The amplified TCR beta libraries were sequenced on the Illumina HiSeq System as 87-base-pair reads. The published analysis was carried out like this. Across the 600 to 700 repertoires, a later analysis counted roughly 77 million unique TCR beta chains, roughly 11 million of which were shared by at least two donors. A nearest-neighbor algorithm error-corrected the raw reads and collapsed the reads into unique sequences, merging closely related sequences to remove PCR and sequencing errors. CDR3 sequences were aligned to IMGT reference sequences to assign V, D and J gene segments. For a sequence to be retained, a match of at least six nucleotides to both a V gene segment and a J gene segment was required. Rearrangements were classified as productive when the CDR3 lacked stop codons and remained in frame with V and J, and all other rearrangements were classified as non-productive. CDR3 was defined according to IMGT convention as the region running from the second conserved V-encoded cysteine to the conserved J-encoded phenylalanine. The earlier analysis of approximately 590 of the donors excluded any sequence lacking an unambiguous match to a single V gene segment. An earlier analysis of under 750 of the donors called V segments functional above 56.7% productive rearrangements and segregating when the between-donor standard deviation exceeded 5%. To diagnose cytomegalovirus status from the catalog of TCR beta chain sequences, a statistical classification framework was built. In a later analysis, TCR nucleotide sequences were compared against IMGT/GENE-DB human TR gene sequences so that V and J genes could be assigned. In a later analysis, CDR3 sequences and most-parsimonious VDJ recombination scenarios were assigned using the TCRdist pipeline. A later analysis defined each TCR beta chain by its CDR3 amino acid sequence plus V-gene family, and excluded reads lacking a unique V-gene family. To address suspected cross-contamination and a sequencing artifact, a later analysis removed 550 to 750 highly shared, low-generation-probability nucleotide sequences. In a later analysis, a clonal expansion index for each public chain was calculated from normalized within-repertoire ranks of inferred template counts. In a later analysis, generation probabilities were computed with a VDJ recombination model fitted to out-of-frame rearrangements, and the resulting probabilities were checked against IGoR. In a later analysis, hypergeometric tests were used to score TCR-TCR, TCR-HLA and TCR-CMV co-occurrence, with a repertoire-size bias correction applied to TCR pairs. To estimate false discovery rates, a later analysis permuted the HLA or CMV assignments 20 times. In a later analysis, co-occurring TCRs were grouped using DBSCAN, with TCRdist sequence similarity added in when clustering inside HLA-allele-positive subsets. For co-occurrence clustering, repertoires with fewer than 30,000 or more than 120,000 public chains were excluded, along with roughly 5 repertoires with anomalous nucleotide sharing. TCRdb re-hosts the immuneACCESS table, in-frame sequences only. Its copies lack some clones; in the studies checked, an unresolved V gene accounts for under half of them, and the cause for the rest is not known. V and J calls and clone size follow that table, whereas D and trimming were derived from the DNA. The sample contains about 150,000 clones, roughly 79% of them found a single time. The ten biggest clones cover 1.3% to 1.5% of the sample.

The research as a whole found: A total of 150 to 200 TCR beta chains were listed by the study as associated with cytomegalovirus. This cohort had only TCR beta chains sequenced, and the lack of alpha or paired-chain data limited which features could be detected. Several of the top co-occurrence clusters appeared to be linked to parvovirus B19, influenza, CMV and Epstein-Barr virus, according to a later analysis. A later analysis found that HLA-associated TCR beta chains were more clonally expanded and had lower generation probabilities than equally common non-associated chains. Most TCR sequences were observed very rarely across donors, whereas some public TCRs were present in many individuals. The only immune exposure information available for the cohort was CMV serostatus. A further reported finding was that TCR beta sequences accurately predicted the HLA-A and HLA-B alleles for most subjects in the first cohort. Fewer than 20 rarely observed V segments, including chromosome 9 orphons, were excluded from the earlier analysis of approximately 600 of the donors because counts were too low. A cluster of highly shared sequence variants was judged likely to be a technical artifact of the sequencing pipeline. A later genetic analysis associated a missense DCLRE1C variant with V-gene and J-gene trimming of TCR beta chains, and an independent cohort replicated the association. When HLA alleles, especially DR and DQ, strongly co-occurred, TCR associations were difficult to assign to individual alleles. A few of the identified cytomegalovirus-associated TCR beta chains were confirmed in vitro to be specific for cytomegalovirus antigens. The 87-base-pair reads could not distinguish some IMGT-functional V segments, including TRBV6-2 and TRBV6-3, so those segments were excluded. Sequencing depth was assumed to be roughly uniform across donors in the presence/absence analyses, though that assumption may not hold. HLA typing was unavailable for some donors at each locus, so association tests used only the typed subset. According to the authors, the approach could potentially be generalized to other disease states and immunological phenotypes. In an earlier analysis of 500 to 650 of the donors, most TCR beta V segments appeared in productive rearrangements about 90% or about 30% of the time, broadly matching IMGT annotations. Most CMV-associated TCR beta chains appeared to be HLA-restricted in a later analysis, and the HLA associations seemed to be driven largely by CMV exposure. A later analysis associated 15,000 to 20,000 TCR beta sequences with specific HLA alleles at a false discovery rate of 0.05. In both the original and validation cohorts, the classifier was reported to diagnose cytomegalovirus status with high specificity and sensitivity. Linkage disequilibrium might explain the correlated functional status among segregating V segments, but an unknown experimental factor could not be excluded. A later analysis found that TCR association rates varied across HLA loci, with DRB1 alleles showing the most associated TCRs and HLA-C alleles the fewest. Compared with the approximately 700-donor mean, donors in an Asian-associated ancestry cluster had fewer N-insertions in productive TCRs, according to a later genetic analysis.

The sequence derives from a woman in her 40s in good health and CMV-seronegative. The sample consisted of PBMCs. The chain links TRBV27 with TRBJ1-1, with no reliable assignment of the D segment. DNA sequence: TGTGCCAGCAGTTTTTCAACGGGGAACACTGAAGCTTTCTTT. Protein translation: CASSFSTGNTEAFF.